This entry lists 19 T cell receptor beta chains sequenced from one sample in a study of T-cell reconstitution after alpha-beta-depleted transplantation in children. Preparation of the TCRbeta library used unique molecular identifiers. TCRdb used MiXCR to reprocess the PCR reads, holding one entry per CDR3 protein. Of hundreds of thousands of distinct CDR3 sequences in the sample, 10% to 15% were seen once. This sample comprised PBMCs, mostly from graft donor cells, obtained 360 days after TCRalphabeta/CD19-depleted stem cell transplant. Source of these receptors: a male patient under 18 who had a stem cell transplant for acute myeloid leukemia, so the T cells may come from the graft donor.

The rearrangement joins TRBV9 to TRBJ2-7, with TRBD2 matching over 7 bases. The V gene's germline CDR1 is SGDLS and CDR2 YYNGEE. CDR3 length: 16 amino acids. V shed 0 bases, J shed 0 bases, and the junction held 6 bases outside the gene matches. The CDR3, as DNA: TGTGCCAGCAGCGTAGCGTCGGGAGGCAGCTCCTACGAGCAGTACTTC. Encoded protein: CASSVASGGSSYEQYF.

This clonotype was counted at least ten times. The gene calls are TRBV24-1 and TRBJ2-1; 10 bases map to TRBD1. The CDR3 runs 17 residues. V shed 3 bases, J shed 3 bases, and the junction held 7 bases outside the gene matches. CDR1 is KGHDR, CDR2 SFDVKD, per germline. CDR3 in DNA: TGTGCCACCAGTGATGCGGGACAGGGGATCTACTACAATGAGCAGTTCTTC. Translated, it gives CATSDAGQGIYYNEQFF.

There are many counts of this clonotype. This chain connects TRBV29-1 to TRBJ1-3; weak D call: TRBD1 (6 bases). V lost 6 bases and J 4 bases, leaving 7 bases between the germline ends. The length of the CDR3 is 11 residues. Per germline, CDR1 SQVTM and CDR2 ANQGSEA. Written as DNA, the CDR3 is TGCAGCGTGGGGGCAGGAAACACCATATATTTT. This codes for CSVGAGNTIYF. Looking up the rest from reference TRBV29-1 and TRBJ1-3 gives the full variable domain: SAVISQKPSRDICQRGTSLTIQCQVDSQVTMMFWYRQQPGQSLTLIATANQGSEATYESGFVIDKFPISRPNLTFSTLTVSNMSPEDSSIYLCSVGAGNTIYFGEGSWLTVV.

This clonotype has only a few counts. The gene calls are TRBV7-2 and TRBJ2-7, with 11 bases identical to TRBD1. Trimming cost V 6 bases and J 11 bases; bases outside gene matches: 15. The CDR3 consists of 15 residues. CDR1 is SGHTA and CDR2 is FQGNSA in the germline V gene. CDR3: CASSFAGTGGKSEYF. The CDR3 DNA is TGTGCCAGCAGTTTCGCCGGGACAGGGGGAAAATCAGAGTACTTC.

The chain has TRBV28 and TRBJ2-5; perhaps TRBD2 as D (6 bases). The CDR3 covers 14 residues. Trimming removed 6 bases from V and 1 base from J, with 12 bases in between. From germline, CDR1 is MDHEN and CDR2 SYDVKM. This chain's CDR3 is CASRPGTFQETQYF. CDR3 DNA sequence: TGTGCCAGCAGACCCGGGACTTTCCAAGAGACCCAGTACTTC.

This clonotype was seen at least ten times. This rearrangement joins TRBV20-1 to TRBJ1-4, with no clear D. CDR3 length: 14 amino acids. Trimming cost V 0 bases and J 8 bases, with 13 bases left between them. Germline-derived CDR1 and CDR2 are DFQATT and SNEGSKA (reference sequence). CDR3 bases: TGCAGTGCTAGAGATCTAGGGATGGGAGAAAAACTGTTTTTT. It encodes CSARDLGMGEKLFF.

This clonotype was counted only a few times. This sequence joins TRBV28 and TRBJ2-6, with 7 bases matching TRBD1. The CDR3 contains 16 residues. V shed 3 bases and J 2 bases; nucleotides not matched to a gene: 4. Germline V gene sequence: CDR1 MDHEN, CDR2 SYDVKM. The CDR3 loop reads CASSLARGTGANVLTF. CDR3 nucleotide sequence: TGTGCCAGCAGTTTGGCCAGGGGGACTGGGGCCAACGTCCTGACTTTC.

V gene TRBV7-3 combines with J gene TRBJ1-1; no firm D call. This CDR3 is built from 13 residues. Looked up from germline, CDR1 is SGHTA and CDR2 is FQGTGA. V was clipped by 0 bases and J by 2 bases, with 4 bases between them. CDR3 DNA: TGTGCCAGCAGCTTAACGTCTAACACTGAAGCTTTCTTT. Protein: CASSLTSNTEAFF.

This clonotype was seen at least ten times. V and J are TRBV18 and TRBJ2-7; no clear D. Per germline, CDR1 KGHSH and CDR2 LQKENI. The CDR3 is 13 residues long. With 3 bases removed from V and 3 bases from J, the gap between germline ends came to 9 bases. The CDR3 nucleotides read TGTGCCAGCTCACCTGATCCTAGCTACGAGCAGTACTTC. As protein: CASSPDPSYEQYF.

The chain carries TRBV3-1 and TRBJ2-2; 10 positions match TRBD2. Germline V gene sequence: CDR1 LGHDT, CDR2 YNNKEL (reference sequence). The V gene end was trimmed by 4 bases and the J gene end by 4 bases; junction bases not matched to a gene: 9. This CDR3 spans 17 amino acids. The chain's CDR3 is CASSPRGLAGVTGELFF. As DNA, the CDR3 is TGTGCCAGCAGCCCTCGTGGGCTAGCGGGAGTCACCGGGGAGCTGTTTTTT.

This chain links TRBV9 with TRBJ2-5; TRBD1 aligns across 8 bases. Germline CDR1 and CDR2: SGDLS and YYNGEE. There are 13 residues in the CDR3. V lost 5 bases and J lost 7; bases outside the gene matches: 7. The CDR3 region is CASRDRDEGTQYF. CDR3 DNA sequence: TGTGCCAGCAGGGACAGGGACGAGGGGACCCAGTACTTC.

The chain carries TRBV7-9 and TRBJ1-5; a weak D match, TRBD1 (6 bases). From germline, CDR1 is SEHNR and CDR2 FQNEAQ (reference sequence). V lost 3 bases and J 2 bases, leaving 11 bases between the germline ends. The CDR3 extends over 15 amino acids. The CDR3 DNA reads TGTGCCAGCAGCTTCTCGGGGGGCCGCAATCAGCCCCAGCATTTT. Amino acid sequence: CASSFSGGRNQPQHF.

The chain uses TRBV5-6 and TRBJ2-2, with D uncertain. CDR1 is SGHDT and CDR2 is YYEEEE in the germline V gene. This CDR3 contains 15 residues. V lost 4 bases and J 6 bases, leaving 16 bases between the germline ends. Here the CDR3 DNA reads TGTGCCAGCAGCCGTACGGGCCAAGGGCCCGGGGAGCTGTTTTTT. It yields the protein CASSRTGQGPGELFF. Full variable domain (rest looked up from reference TRBV5-6 and TRBJ2-2): DAGVTQSPTHLIKTRGQQVTLRCSPKSGHDTVSWYQQALGQGPQFIFQYYEEEERQRGNFPDRFSGHQFPNYSSELNVNALLLGDSALYLCASSRTGQGPGELFFGEGSRLTVL.

This clonotype appeared a few times. The V call is TRBV4-3, the J call TRBJ2-7; 9 nucleotides match TRBD1. Looked up from germline, CDR1 is LGHNA and CDR2 is YSLEER. The CDR3 is 15 amino acids. Germline trimming cut 4 bases from V and 2 bases from J; bases unmatched to any gene: 6. CDR3 sequence reads: CASSPGTGIPYEQYF. CDR3 bases: TGCGCCAGCAGCCCGGGGACAGGGATCCCCTACGAGCAGTACTTC.

This clonotype was detected only a few times. The rearrangement uses TRBV4-1 and TRBJ2-7, with a tentative D call TRBD1 (8 bases). Looked up from germline, CDR1 is MGHRA and CDR2 is YSYEKL. The CDR3 is made up of 17 amino acids. V was cut by 1 base and J by 4 bases, with 20 bases left in between. In DNA, the CDR3 is TGCGCCAGCAGCCAAGGACAGGGGCCTACGGGAGGATACGAGCAGTACTTC. Its translation is CASSQGQGPTGGYEQYF.

This chain connects TRBV29-1 to TRBJ2-1; D gene uncertain. Per the germline V gene, CDR1 is SQVTM and CDR2 is ANQGSEA. Trimming shortened V by 1 base and J by 9 bases, and 16 bases separated the two germline ends. The CDR3 is 14 amino acids. The CDR3 DNA follows: TGCAGCGTTGAAGCGCGAGAGCAGAGGTGTGAGCAGTTCTTC. Residues: CSVEAREQRCEQFF.

This clonotype has only a few counts. The chain employs TRBV15 and TRBJ2-7; 7 bases are a match to TRBD1. The CDR3 is 16 residues long. V gave up 5 bases and J gave up 0 bases; unmatched junction bases: 10. CDR1 is LNHNV, CDR2 YYDKDF, per germline (reference sequence). CDR3 sequence reads: CATSRLRDSISYEQYF. The DNA of the CDR3 is TGTGCCACCAGCCGCCTCCGGGACAGCATCTCCTACGAGCAGTACTTC.

This clonotype was detected a few times. CDR3 sequence: CASSFSRTTDTQYF. For the CDR3, the DNA is TGTGCCAGCAGTTTTAGCAGAACCACAGATACGCAGTATTTT. The rearrangement links TRBV28 to TRBJ2-3; D is uncertain. The V gene lost 3 bases and the J gene lost 2 bases, with 9 bases spanning the gap. Per the germline V gene, CDR1 is MDHEN and CDR2 is SYDVKM. The CDR3 has 14 amino acids. The variable domain in full, with the rest retrieved from reference TRBV28 and TRBJ2-3, is DVKVTQSSRYLVKRTGEKVFLECVQDMDHENMFWYRQDPGLGLRLIYFSYDVKMKEKGDIPEGYSVSREKKERFSLILESASTNQTSMYLCASSFSRTTDTQYFGPGTRLTVL.

The chain has TRBV28 and TRBJ2-5; 8 bases match TRBD1. The trim removed 2 bases at V and 2 bases at J, leaving 7 bases unmatched. Germline-derived CDR1 and CDR2 are MDHEN and SYDVKM. The CDR3 length is 16 residues. CDR3 bases: TGTGCCAGCAGTTTACAGGGGGCGTTGGGGCAAGAGACCCAGTACTTC. Translation gives CASSLQGALGQETQYF. The complete variable domain, with remaining parts taken from reference TRBV28 and TRBJ2-5, reads DVKVTQSSRYLVKRTGEKVFLECVQDMDHENMFWYRQDPGLGLRLIYFSYDVKMKEKGDIPEGYSVSREKKERFSLILESASTNQTSMYLCASSLQGALGQETQYFGPGTRLLVL.